The following is a T cell receptor beta chain sequence with its context. Time point noted: patch test 1, 2 weeks after DPC sensitization. Treatment: therapeutic diphenylcyclopropenone sensitization with weekly scalp DPC. Alopecia patients, 18 to 70 years old and DPC-suitable, served as donors. This CDR3 has 14 amino acids. Losses at the gene ends were 1 base for V and 7 bases for J; bases not matched to a gene: 8. Germline CDR1 DFQATT, CDR2 SNEGSKA (reference sequence). This entry belongs to a study of human T cells and chemical hapten exposure. Turning to the study itself: Diphenylcyclopropenone was administered weekly to the scalp of patients throughout the roughly 23-week study.

One entry per CDR3 protein results from TCRdb running MiXCR on the RACE reads. The data show roughly 98,000 distinct CDR3 sequences, 9.5% to 15% seen once. The source material was whole blood, sampled in connection with sensitization to the hapten diphenylcyclopropenone (DPC). The source is a woman aged 40 to 55 with alopecia areata. Some clones in this sample may be carry-over from other donors' samples. V usage is TRBV20-1 and J usage is TRBJ2-5, with 8 nucleotides matching TRBD2. The CDR3 nucleotides read TGCAGTGCTAGAGGTAGCGGGGCCCGGGGGACCCAGTACTTC. Translating gives CSARGSGARGTQYF.